Listed here are 12 T cell receptor beta chains from one sample, sequenced in a study of blood T cell repertoires in COVID-19. The method was immunoSEQ multiplex PCR; TCRdb's version includes in-frame clones alone and lacks a portion of them. The data contain about 88,000 clones, 70% to 90% of them singletons. Sequences were obtained from peripheral blood. The receptors were gathered from a woman over 75 with acute or convalescent COVID-19.

The V gene is TRBV30, the J gene TRBJ2-2; 7 bases agree with TRBD2. V dropped 4 bases and J dropped 7; count of bases not matched to a gene: 9. The V gene's germline CDR1 is GTSNPN and CDR2 SVGIG (reference sequence). The CDR3 is 14 residues long. CDR3 in DNA: TGTGCCTGGAAAAGGAACTGGGAGGGCGGGGAGCTGTTTTTT. Residues: CAWKRNWEGGELFF.

DNA for the CDR3: TGTGCCAGTTCTCCCAGAGGGCTTCAGAACACTGAAGCTTTCTTT. Its translation is CASSPRGLQNTEAFF. The chain links TRBV18 to TRBJ1-1; D is uncertain. CDR1 KGHSH and CDR2 LQKENI come from the germline V gene. V gave up 9 bases and J gave up 1 base, with 18 bases separating them. This CDR3 spans 15 amino acids.

This clone is medium-sized (0.01 to 0.1%) by share. The V gene is TRBV9, the J gene TRBJ2-3, with D unclear. This CDR3 has 13 amino acids. The V end was cut by 0 bases, the J end by 5 bases, with 7 bases between. Germline V lookup: CDR1 SGDLS, CDR2 YYNGEE. The DNA for the CDR3 is TGTGCCAGCAGCGTAGATGCGATAGATACGCAGTATTTT. Its protein is CASSVDAIDTQYF. Full variable domain (rest looked up from reference TRBV9 and TRBJ2-3): DSGVTQTPKHLITATGQRVTLRCSPRSGDLSVYWYQQSLDQGLQFLIQYYNGEERAKGNILERFSAQQFPDLHSELNLSSLELGDSALYFCASSVDAIDTQYFGPGTRLTVL.

This clone has a single count. The V gene is TRBV6-5, the J gene TRBJ2-1; 9 bases are shared with TRBD1. The germline V gene has CDR1 MNHEY and CDR2 SVGAGI. CDR3 length: 15 residues. With 4 bases clipped from V and 2 bases from J, the junction kept 3 bases outside the gene matches. CDR3 sequence: CASSSTGGAYNEQFF. The CDR3 DNA reads TGTGCCAGCAGTTCCACAGGGGGCGCCTACAATGAGCAGTTCTTC.

The chain links TRBV7-2 to TRBJ2-4; perhaps TRBD1 as D (5 bases). Germline V gives CDR1 SGHTA, CDR2 FQGNSA. CDR3 length: 15 amino acids. V lost 1 base to trimming and J lost 0 bases, with 7 bases between them. CDR3 sequence reads: CASSLGGLAKNIQYF. The CDR3, as DNA: TGTGCCAGCAGCTTAGGGGGCCTAGCCAAAAACATTCAGTACTTC.

This chain links TRBV18 with TRBJ2-7, with D possibly being TRBD1 (6 bases). V was trimmed by 6 bases and J by 2 bases, leaving 11 bases between them. Germline V gene lookup returns CDR1 KGHSH and CDR2 LQKENI. This CDR3 region has 13 residues. The CDR3 DNA sequence: TGTGCCAGCTCCCGGGACAATCCCTACGAGCAGTACTTC. Protein product: CASSRDNPYEQYF.

Comment on this clone: An end of the junction does not agree with germline; a read error may underlie this. The chain recombines TRBV7-7 with TRBJ2-2, with 9 bases aligning to TRBD1. Germline lookup yields CDR1 SSHAT and CDR2 FNYEAQ (reference sequence). The CDR3 contains 15 residues. CDR3 nucleotide sequence: TGTGCTAGCAGCTCGGGACAGGGAAACACCGGGGAGCTGTTTTTT. Translating it yields CASSSGQGNTGELFF.

The V gene is TRBV5-4, the J gene TRBJ1-6; no firm D call. V lost 2 bases and J lost 0, with 6 bases in between. This CDR3 region has 15 residues. Germline V gene data show CDR1 as SGHNT and CDR2 as YYREEE (reference sequence). CDR3 region: CASSFSSSYNSPLHF. The CDR3 DNA is TGTGCCAGCAGCTTCTCGAGCTCCTATAATTCACCCCTCCACTTT. The whole variable domain, filled in from reference TRBV5-4 and TRBJ1-6, reads ETGVTQSPTHLIKTRGQQVTLRCSSQSGHNTVSWYQQALGQGPQFIFQYYREEENGRGNFPPRFSGLQFPNYSSELNVNALELDDSALYLCASSFSSSYNSPLHFGNGTRLTVT.

The chain couples TRBV7-9 to TRBJ2-7; D may be TRBD1 (5 bases). V was shortened by 6 bases and J by 7 bases, with 10 bases between the two germline ends. The germline V gene encodes CDR1 SEHNR and CDR2 FQNEAQ (reference sequence). There are 11 residues in the CDR3. As DNA, the CDR3 is TGTGCCAGCAGGAAACAGGTTGAGCAGTACTTC. Its protein is CASRKQVEQYF.

This chain uses TRBV7-2 with TRBJ1-5; a weak D match, TRBD1 (5 bases). The CDR3 has 14 residues. Germline CDR1 SGHTA, CDR2 FQGNSA. V lost 1 base to trimming and J lost 6 bases, with 10 bases between them. CDR3: CASSLGQPIQPQHF. The CDR3 coding sequence is TGTGCCAGCAGCTTAGGACAGCCCATTCAGCCCCAGCATTTT.

This chain connects TRBV3-1 (or the pseudogene TRBV3-2) to TRBJ2-2; 9 bases align to TRBD2. The CDR3 spans 18 residues. From germline, CDR1 is LGHDT and CDR2 YNNKEL (reference sequence). V gave up 0 bases and J gave up 6 bases; unmatched junction bases: 11. CDR3 loop: CASSQEGGRGTTPGELFF. In nucleotides, the CDR3 is TGTGCCAGCAGCCAAGAAGGCGGGAGGGGTACCACGCCCGGGGAGCTGTTTTTT.

The chain joins TRBV5-1 to TRBJ2-3; tentatively, D is TRBD1 (5 bases). Germline CDR1 reads SGHRS; CDR2 reads YFSETQ. The V and J ends lost 0 bases and 2 bases respectively, with 7 bases between them. This CDR3 comprises 14 residues. CDR3 region: CASSLVGVTDTQYF. CDR3 DNA sequence: TGCGCCAGCAGCTTGGTAGGGGTCACAGATACGCAGTATTTT.